This T cell receptor (beta chain) is drawn from a study of human T cells and chemical hapten exposure. From the RACE reads, TCRdb called clonotypes with MiXCR, one entry per CDR3 protein. This repertoire shows tens of thousands of distinct CDR3 sequences, about 10% found once; its top ten account for roughly 4.2%. Time point of the sample: patch test 1, 2 weeks after DPC sensitization. Treatment here: therapeutic diphenylcyclopropenone sensitization with weekly scalp DPC. At every patch-test visit, blood was drawn before the patch test was applied. V was cut by 1 base and J by 7 bases, with 12 bases left in between. The CDR3 runs 14 residues. Germline CDR1 reads SGHDT; CDR2 reads YYEEEE.

The TCR comes from a woman in her 50s with alopecia areata. Some clones in this sample may be carry-over from other donors' samples. The V gene is TRBV5-6, the J gene TRBJ1-5; possibly TRBD1 for D (5 bases). The input for sequencing was whole blood, taken in connection with sensitization to the hapten diphenylcyclopropenone (DPC). CDR3 coding DNA: TGTGCCAGCAGCTTGAGCGGGGCTCTCCAGCCCCAGCATTTT. Translating gives CASSLSGALQPQHF.